This T cell receptor (beta chain) was documented in a study of cytomegalovirus exposure and HLA in healthy donors. Across the whole study: The Caucasian-associated ancestry cluster held under 90% of around 380 genotyped donors.

Concerning this clone: Its cognate antigen is unknown.

Study observations and caveats: A later analysis found most CMV-associated TCR beta chains apparently HLA-restricted. Later analysis revealed greater clonal expansion in HLA-associated TCR beta chains than in equally common others.

A multiplex PCR was run with 60 Vbeta primers and 13 Jbeta primers. Some clones are missing from TCRdb's copy, which holds only in-frame ones; the method was immunoSEQ multiplex PCR. The data show roughly 150,000 clones, 75% seen once. At sampling all donors were nominally healthy, likely with unrecorded immune exposures. Germline V gene data show CDR1 as SGHNT and CDR2 as YYREEE (reference sequence). V was cut by 1 base and J by 1 base, with 10 bases left in between. The CDR3 has 15 residues. Sequenced input: PBMCs. The clonotype was recovered from a woman in her forties or fifties in good health and CMV-seropositive. The chain employs TRBV5-4 and TRBJ2-3; D gene unclear. CDR3 in amino acids: CASSLIGSGTDTQYF. Here the CDR3 DNA reads TGTGCCAGCAGCTTGATCGGGTCTGGCACAGATACGCAGTATTTT.